This T cell receptor (beta chain) came from a study of graft-versus-host responses after intestinal transplantation. Turning to the study itself: Following induction with anti-thymocyte globulin, all recipients were given tacrolimus and steroids for around three years.

Trimming stripped 5 bases from V and 6 bases from J, with 7 bases between. Germline V gene sequence: CDR1 MNHEY, CDR2 SMNVEV (reference sequence). The CDR3 has 12 amino acids. The repertoire was sequenced with immunoSEQ multiplex PCR; TCRdb's copy has only in-frame clones and lacks some. The sample records approximately 100,000 clones, more than 75% being singletons. As to this clone: Its antigen is not identified.

Sequences were derived from unstimulated CD4+ T cells sorted from spleen or lymph node cells, sampled before intestinal transplant. The chain employs TRBV27 and TRBJ2-2; D remains ambiguous. The receptor comes from a human donor who received an intestinal transplant. The CDR3 bases are TGTGCCAGCAGTCTCTACGCCGGGGAGCTGTTTTTT. Its protein product is CASSLYAGELFF.